The rows below give T cell receptor beta chains drawn from one sample of a study of cytomegalovirus exposure and HLA in healthy donors. Some clones are missing from TCRdb's copy, which holds only in-frame ones; the method was immunoSEQ multiplex PCR. The table has around 65,000 clones, 90% to 95% seen once; the top ten hold over 4%. Sequencing used PBMCs. These receptors all come from a man aged 18 to 35 in good health and CMV-seropositive. Each CDR3 is given with its conserved first and last residue. The D gene is left open where the match is weak. Expanded clones get a size class; other rows say once, few or many, or leave the size out.

V	size	D	J	CDR3	DNA
TRBV5-1	NA	TRBD1	TRBJ2-4	CASSIGQGADIQYF	TGCGCCAGCAGCATAGGACAGGGGGCAGACATTCAGTACTTC
TRBV5-5	NA	NA	TRBJ2-1	CASSLTGGHGNEQFF	TGTGCCAGCAGCTTGACTGGGGGCCATGGCAATGAGCAGTTCTTC
TRBV2	NA	NA	TRBJ2-1	CASWYLDSLKNEQFF	TGTGCCAGTTGGTACCTGGACAGCTTAAAGAATGAGCAGTTCTTC
TRBV10-3	NA	TRBD2	TRBJ2-1	CAISEIAGGPNEQFF	TGTGCCATCAGTGAAATAGCGGGAGGGCCTAATGAGCAGTTCTTC
TRBV10-2	once	NA	TRBJ2-1	CASPEQGGVGICEQFF	TGCGCCAGCCCTGAGCAAGGGGGAGTAGGAATCTGTGAGCAGTTCTTC
TRBV18	NA	NA	TRBJ2-7	CASSPLGGASYEQYF	TGTGCCAGCTCACCACTGGGGGGAGCCTCCTACGAGCAGTACTTC
TRBV5-1	NA	TRBD1	TRBJ2-1	CASSLEPRGRAYNEQFF	TGCGCCAGCAGCTTGGAACCCAGGGGGCGCGCCTACAATGAGCAGTTCTTC
TRBV19	once	TRBD1	TRBJ2-5	CASSLPGQVCKTQYF	TGTGCCAGTAGTCTCCCTGGACAGGTTTGTAAGACCCAGTACTTC
TRBV6-5	NA	TRBD2	TRBJ2-3	CASRSSGVGTDTQYF	TGTGCCAGCAGAAGTAGCGGGGTGGGCACAGATACGCAGTATTTT
TRBV5-1	NA	TRBD2	TRBJ2-5	CASSLLAGGPETQYF	TGCGCCAGCAGCTTACTAGCGGGAGGGCCCGAGACCCAGTACTTC
TRBV7-9	NA	TRBD1	TRBJ2-7	CASSLLTGMGYEQYF	TGTGCCAGCAGCCTCCTGACAGGGATGGGCTACGAGCAGTACTTC
TRBV7-3	NA	TRBD1	TRBJ2-4	CASSLTGGSDIQYF	TGTGCCAGCAGCTTAACAGGGGGCTCGGACATTCAGTACTTC
TRBV5-1	NA	NA	TRBJ2-2	CASSFVAENTGELFF	TGCGCCAGCAGCTTCGTGGCAGAGAACACCGGGGAGCTGTTTTTT
TRBV27	once	NA	TRBJ2-3	CASSFLDTQYF	TGTGCCAGCAGTTTTCTAGATACGCAGTATTTT
TRBV2	NA	NA	TRBJ1-3	CASATSRGAGNTIYF	TGTGCCAGCGCAACCTCCCGGGGAGCTGGAAACACCATATATTTT
TRBV30	NA	TRBD1	TRBJ1-1	CAWSTRDRAASTEAFF	TGTGCCTGGAGTACCCGGGACAGGGCCGCAAGCACTGAAGCTTTCTTT
TRBV7-9	NA	TRBD1	TRBJ2-7	CASSIGQGSYEQYF	TGTGCCAGCAGCATTGGACAGGGATCCTACGAGCAGTACTTC
TRBV4-1	NA	NA	TRBJ1-1	CASSQGGLSEAFF	TGCGCCAGCAGCCAAGGGGGCTTGTCTGAAGCTTTCTTT
TRBV27	once	NA	TRBJ1-5	CASSFGGVGSNQPQHF	TGTGCCAGCAGTTTTGGGGGGGTTGGGTCCAATCAGCCCCAGCATTTT
TRBV9	NA	TRBD2	TRBJ2-7	CASSVGKGLAGGAYYEQYF	TGTGCCAGCAGCGTAGGGAAGGGACTAGCGGGAGGGGCGTACTACGAGCAGTACTTC
TRBV9	NA	NA	TRBJ2-3	CASSAGDWTTDTQYF	TGTGCCAGCAGCGCAGGGGATTGGACCACAGATACGCAGTATTTT
TRBV4-2	NA	NA	TRBJ2-7	CASTARGSSSYEQYF	TGTGCCAGCACCGCCAGGGGTAGCTCCTCCTACGAGCAGTACTTC
TRBV9	NA	NA	TRBJ1-2	CASSVGTGKYTF	TGTGCCAGCAGCGTAGGTACAGGGAAGTACACCTTC
TRBV28	NA	NA	TRBJ2-7	CASSGVEQYF	TGTGCCAGCAGCGGGGTCGAGCAGTACTTC
TRBV25-1	NA	NA	TRBJ1-2	CASSERGRDGYTF	TGTGCCAGCAGTGAGCGGGGGCGGGATGGCTACACCTTC
TRBV6-5	NA	NA	TRBJ2-3	CASSYLRGANTDTQYF	TGTGCCAGCAGTTACCTCCGGGGAGCTAACACAGATACGCAGTATTTT
TRBV7-9	NA	NA	TRBJ1-2	CASSIADRFYGYTF	TGTGCCAGCAGCATCGCCGACAGGTTCTATGGCTACACCTTC
TRBV6-5	NA	NA	TRBJ2-5	CASSYSTDTQETQYF	TGTGCCAGCAGTTACTCCACAGACACCCAAGAGACCCAGTACTTC
TRBV6-5	NA	NA	TRBJ1-2	CASSYSSTGEDGYTF	TGTGCCAGCAGTTACTCCTCGACGGGGGAAGATGGCTACACCTTC
TRBV7-3	NA	TRBD2	TRBJ2-2	CASSLGLAGTGELFF	TGTGCCAGCAGCTTAGGGCTAGCGGGCACCGGGGAGCTGTTTTTT
TRBV27	NA	TRBD2	TRBJ2-7	CASSYLAGSYEQYF	TGTGCCAGCAGTTATCTAGCGGGGTCCTACGAGCAGTACTTC
TRBV7-2	NA	TRBD1	TRBJ1-2	CASSWERTGHGYTF	TGTGCCAGCAGCTGGGAACGGACAGGGCATGGCTACACCTTC